A single T cell receptor beta chain is shown here with its context. Sequencing used immunoSEQ multiplex PCR; TCRdb keeps in-frame clones, though not all of them. The sample includes about 190,000 clones, more than 85% of them seen just once. This record comes from a study of blood T cell repertoires in COVID-19. The wider study: COVID-19 samples, acute and convalescent, were from the United States, Italy and Spain.

Recruits, aged about 18 to 95 years, lived in 24 US areas. Looked up from germline, CDR1 is LGHDT and CDR2 is YNNKEL (reference sequence). There are 17 residues in the CDR3. The ends lost 3 bases at V and 4 bases at J; junction bases unmatched: 12. The chain employs TRBV3-1 (or the pseudogene TRBV3-2) and TRBJ1-2; 9 bases align to TRBD1. This clonotype was sampled from a woman aged 40 to 50 in a cohort exposed to, infected with or recovered from COVID-19 (not recorded which). Sequenced material: PBMCs or T cells enriched from blood (not recorded which). CDR3 sequence (DNA): TGTGCCAGCAGCCAGAGGGACAGGGCAGGGCTACCCTATGGCTACACCTTC. Its protein product is CASSQRDRAGLPYGYTF.